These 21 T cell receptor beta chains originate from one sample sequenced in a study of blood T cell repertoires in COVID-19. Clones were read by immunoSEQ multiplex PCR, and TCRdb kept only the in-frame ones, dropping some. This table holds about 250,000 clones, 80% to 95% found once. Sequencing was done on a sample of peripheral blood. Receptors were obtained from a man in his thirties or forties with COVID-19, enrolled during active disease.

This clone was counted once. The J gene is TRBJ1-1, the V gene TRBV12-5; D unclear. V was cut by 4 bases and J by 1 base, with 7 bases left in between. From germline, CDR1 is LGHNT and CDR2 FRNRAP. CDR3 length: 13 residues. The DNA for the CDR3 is TGTGCTAGTGGTTCGAGAGCGAACACTGAAGCTTTCTTT. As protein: CASGSRANTEAFF.

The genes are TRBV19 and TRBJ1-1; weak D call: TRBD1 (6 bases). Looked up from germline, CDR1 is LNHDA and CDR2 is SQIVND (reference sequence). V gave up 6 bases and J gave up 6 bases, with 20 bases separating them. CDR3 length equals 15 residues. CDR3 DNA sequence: TGTGCCAGTAGACCTCGGACAGACCCGATCGCTGAAGCTTTCTTT. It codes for CASRPRTDPIAEAFF.

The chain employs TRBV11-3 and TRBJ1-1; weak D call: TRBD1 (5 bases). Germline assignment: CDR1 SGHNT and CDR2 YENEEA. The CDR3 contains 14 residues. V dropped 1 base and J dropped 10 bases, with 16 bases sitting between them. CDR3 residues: CASSLGVGDSRAFF. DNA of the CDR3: TGTGCCAGCAGCTTAGGGGTGGGTGACAGCCGAGCTTTCTTT.

The CDR3 nucleotides are TGTGCCAGCAGCATCGATCGGGGAGGAGGCTACACCTTC. Its protein is CASSIDRGGGYTF. The gene calls are TRBV12-3 or TRBV12-4 and TRBJ1-2; the D is unclear. The CDR3 extends over 13 amino acids. V was pared by 6 bases and J by 8 bases, with 16 bases between.

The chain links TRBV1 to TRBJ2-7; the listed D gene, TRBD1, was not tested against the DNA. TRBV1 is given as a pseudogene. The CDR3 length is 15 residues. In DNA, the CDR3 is TGCACCAGCAGCCAACAACAGTTCAACCCCTACGAGCAGTACTTC. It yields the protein CTSSQQQFNPYEQYF.

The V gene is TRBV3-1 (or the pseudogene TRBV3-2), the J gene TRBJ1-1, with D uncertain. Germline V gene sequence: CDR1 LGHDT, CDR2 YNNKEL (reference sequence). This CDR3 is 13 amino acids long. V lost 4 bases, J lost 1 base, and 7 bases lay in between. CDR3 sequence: CASSLRGNTEAFF. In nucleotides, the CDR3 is TGTGCCAGCAGCCTTCGCGGGAACACTGAAGCTTTCTTT.

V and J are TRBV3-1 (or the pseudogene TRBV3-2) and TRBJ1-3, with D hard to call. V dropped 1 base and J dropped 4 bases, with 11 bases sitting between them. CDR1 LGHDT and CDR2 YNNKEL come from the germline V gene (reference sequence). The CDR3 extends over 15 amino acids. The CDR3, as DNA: TGTGCCAGCAGCCAAGGGCCTCCCGGGGGAAACACCATATATTTT. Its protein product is CASSQGPPGGNTIYF.

CDR3 sequence reads: CASSLGGVRDTEAFF. CDR3 in DNA: TGTGCCAGCAGCCTAGGGGGTGTCAGGGACACTGAAGCTTTCTTT. V is TRBV7-9 and J is TRBJ1-1; TRBD1 is a possible D gene (6 bases). CDR1 SEHNR and CDR2 FQNEAQ come from the germline V gene (reference sequence). The CDR3 covers 15 residues. Trimming shortened V by 5 bases and J by 3 bases, and 16 bases separated the two germline ends.

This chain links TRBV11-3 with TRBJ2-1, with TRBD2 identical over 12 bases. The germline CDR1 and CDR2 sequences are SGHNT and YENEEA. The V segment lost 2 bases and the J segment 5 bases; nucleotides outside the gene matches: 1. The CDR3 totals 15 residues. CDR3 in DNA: TGTGCCAGCAGCTTACTAGCGGGGGGGAACAATGAGCAGTTCTTC. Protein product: CASSLLAGGNNEQFF. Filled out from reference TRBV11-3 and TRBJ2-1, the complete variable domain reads EAGVVQSPRYKIIEKKQPVAFWCNPISGHNTLYWYLQNLGQGPELLIRYENEEAVDDSQLPKDRFSAERLKGVDSTLKIQPAELGDSAVYLCASSLLAGGNNEQFFGPGTRLTVL.

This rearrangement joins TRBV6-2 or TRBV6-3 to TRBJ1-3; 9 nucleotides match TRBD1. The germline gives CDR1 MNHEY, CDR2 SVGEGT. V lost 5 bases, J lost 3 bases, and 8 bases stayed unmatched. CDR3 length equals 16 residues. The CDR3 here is CASSDPRDRDGNTIYF. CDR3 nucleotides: TGTGCCAGCAGTGACCCCCGGGACAGGGATGGAAACACCATATATTTT.

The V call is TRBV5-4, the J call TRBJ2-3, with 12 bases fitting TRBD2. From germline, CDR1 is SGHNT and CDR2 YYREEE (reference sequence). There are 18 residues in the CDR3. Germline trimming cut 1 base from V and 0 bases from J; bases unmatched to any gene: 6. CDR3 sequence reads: CASSLTLAGGISTDTQYF. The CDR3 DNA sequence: TGTGCCAGCAGCTTGACGCTAGCGGGGGGGATTAGCACAGATACGCAGTATTTT.

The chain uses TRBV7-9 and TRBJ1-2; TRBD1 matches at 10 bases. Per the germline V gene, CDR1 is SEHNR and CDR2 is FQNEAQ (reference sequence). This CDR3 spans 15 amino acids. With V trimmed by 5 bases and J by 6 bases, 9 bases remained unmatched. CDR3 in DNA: TGTGCCAGCAGCAGCCTTACCGGGACAGGGGATGGCTACACCTTC. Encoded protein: CASSSLTGTGDGYTF.

CDR3 protein: CASSPGADNQPQHF. The CDR3 nucleotides are TGTGCCAGCAGCCCAGGGGCAGACAATCAGCCCCAGCATTTT. The chain combines TRBV7-9 with TRBJ1-5; TRBD1 is a possible D gene (6 bases). The CDR3 spans 14 residues. Per germline, CDR1 SEHNR and CDR2 FQNEAQ (reference sequence). Trimming pared 5 bases from V and 3 bases from J, leaving 11 bases between. Together with reference TRBV7-9 and TRBJ1-5, the CDR3 gives the full variable domain: DTGVSQNPRHKITKRGQNVTFRCDPISEHNRLYWYRQTLGQGPEFLTYFQNEAQLEKSRLLSDRFSAERPKGSFSTLEIQRTEQGDSAMYLCASSPGADNQPQHFGDGTRLSIL.

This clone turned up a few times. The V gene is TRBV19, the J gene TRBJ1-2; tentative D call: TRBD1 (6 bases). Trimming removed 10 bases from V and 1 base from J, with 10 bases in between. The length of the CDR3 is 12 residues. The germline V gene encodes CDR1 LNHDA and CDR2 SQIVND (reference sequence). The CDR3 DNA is TGTGCCAATAAGGACAGTAACTATGGCTACACCTTC. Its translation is CANKDSNYGYTF.

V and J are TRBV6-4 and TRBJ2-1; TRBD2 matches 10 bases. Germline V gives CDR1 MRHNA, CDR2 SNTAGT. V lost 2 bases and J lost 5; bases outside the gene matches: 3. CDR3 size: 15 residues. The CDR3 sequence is CASSDLAGAHNEQFF. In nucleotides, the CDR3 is TGTGCCAGCAGTGACCTAGCGGGGGCCCACAATGAGCAGTTCTTC.

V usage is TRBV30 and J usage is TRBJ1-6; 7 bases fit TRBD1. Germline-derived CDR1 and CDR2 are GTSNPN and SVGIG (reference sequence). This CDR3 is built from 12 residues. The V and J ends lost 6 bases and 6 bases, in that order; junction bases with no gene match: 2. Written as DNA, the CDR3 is TGTGCCTGCGACAGGGCTAATTCACCCCTCCACTTT. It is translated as CACDRANSPLHF.

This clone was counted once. The CDR3: CSVLNTLSDGYTF. Written as DNA, the CDR3 is TGCAGCGTCTTGAATACCCTTTCGGATGGCTACACCTTC. The genes are TRBV29-1 and TRBJ1-2; no reliable D call. Trimming pared 6 bases from V and 6 bases from J, leaving 17 bases between. The CDR3 sequence is 13 residues long. Germline CDR1 and CDR2: SQVTM and ANQGSEA.

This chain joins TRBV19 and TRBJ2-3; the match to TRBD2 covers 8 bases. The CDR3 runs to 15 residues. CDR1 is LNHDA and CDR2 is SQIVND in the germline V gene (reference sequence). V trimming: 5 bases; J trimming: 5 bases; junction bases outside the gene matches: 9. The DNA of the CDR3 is TGTGCCAGTAGTCTAGGGACTAGTAATCAAGATACGCAGTATTTT. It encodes CASSLGTSNQDTQYF.

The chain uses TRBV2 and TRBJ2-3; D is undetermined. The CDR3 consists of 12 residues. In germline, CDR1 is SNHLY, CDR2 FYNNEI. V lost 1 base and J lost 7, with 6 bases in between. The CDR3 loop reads CASSEGHHTQYF. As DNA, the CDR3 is TGTGCCAGCAGTGAAGGGCATCATACGCAGTATTTT.

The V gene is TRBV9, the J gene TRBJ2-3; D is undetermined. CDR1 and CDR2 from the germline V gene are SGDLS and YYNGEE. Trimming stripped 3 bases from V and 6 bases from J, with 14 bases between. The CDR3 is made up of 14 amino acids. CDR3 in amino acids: CASSAPSSVDTQYF. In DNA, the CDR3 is TGTGCCAGCAGCGCCCCGAGCAGCGTCGATACGCAGTATTTT.

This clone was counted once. The CDR3 here is CASSQSPGTGDYGYTF. The CDR3 bases are TGTGCCAGCAGCCAAAGCCCCGGGACAGGGGACTATGGCTACACCTTC. The rearrangement uses TRBV5-6 and TRBJ1-2, with TRBD1 matching over 10 bases. The CDR3 sequence is 16 residues long. V lost 4 bases to trimming and J lost 3 bases; unmatched junction nucleotides: 9. Germline assignment: CDR1 SGHDT and CDR2 YYEEEE.